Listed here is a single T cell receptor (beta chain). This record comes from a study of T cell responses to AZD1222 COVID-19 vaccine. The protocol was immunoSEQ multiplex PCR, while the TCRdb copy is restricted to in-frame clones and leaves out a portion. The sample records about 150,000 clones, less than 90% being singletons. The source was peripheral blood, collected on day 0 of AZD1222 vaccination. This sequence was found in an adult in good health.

The CDR3 region is CASSRGLAGYEQYF. The CDR3 coding sequence is TGTGCCAGCAGCCGAGGACTAGCGGGCTACGAGCAGTACTTC. This chain connects TRBV7-6 to TRBJ2-7; 11 nucleotides align to TRBD2. Germline V gives CDR1 SGHVS, CDR2 FNYEAQ. The CDR3 contains 14 residues. The junction had 3 bases not matched to a gene; V was cut back by 5 bases and J by 3 bases.